This passage covers 24 T cell receptor beta chains from one sample sequenced in a study of blood T cell repertoires in COVID-19. Sequenced by immunoSEQ multiplex PCR; TCRdb stores in-frame clones only, minus some. The sample shows about 270,000 clones, about 89% of them seen only once. Material for sequencing was PBMCs or T cells enriched from blood (not recorded which). The receptors shown here come from a woman between 18 and 29 years old who had recovered from COVID-19.

The rearrangement links TRBV5-1 to TRBJ1-3; D gene unclear. This CDR3 comprises 15 residues. CDR1 is SGHRS and CDR2 is YFSETQ in the germline V gene. With 1 base removed from V and 0 bases from J, the gap between germline ends came to 8 bases. This CDR3 is CASSLSEDSGNTIYF. In DNA, the CDR3 is TGCGCCAGCAGCTTGTCGGAGGACTCTGGAAACACCATATATTTT.

This CDR3 reads CSASAVNSGANVLTF. The CDR3 DNA reads as TGCAGTGCTAGTGCGGTCAACTCTGGGGCCAACGTCCTGACTTTC. The chain links TRBV20-1 to TRBJ2-6; D not resolved. Per germline, CDR1 DFQATT and CDR2 SNEGSKA (reference sequence). The CDR3 has 15 residues. V lost 3 bases, J lost 0 bases, and 9 bases lay in between.

This sequence joins TRBV11-2 and TRBJ2-1, with D possibly TRBD1 on 5 matching bases. Trimming left V 1 base short and J 10 bases short, with 14 bases between. The germline gives CDR1 SGHAT, CDR2 FQNNGV. The CDR3 loop spans 14 amino acids. CDR3 coding DNA: TGTGCCAGCAGCTTAGGGGGCCGGGTCGGGGAGCAGTTCTTC. Amino acids: CASSLGGRVGEQFF.

The chain links TRBV10-3 to TRBJ1-1; no clear D gene. The CDR3 consists of 13 residues. V was clipped by 3 bases and J by 4 bases, with 9 bases between them. Per the germline V gene, CDR1 is ENHRY and CDR2 is SYGVKD. This CDR3 is CAISDIPSTEAFF. In DNA, the CDR3 is TGTGCCATCAGTGACATACCGAGCACTGAAGCTTTCTTT.

This chain joins TRBV10-3 and TRBJ1-4; 7 bases line up with TRBD1. Trimming removed 6 bases from V and 6 bases from J; junction bases left unmatched: 7. The CDR3 is 14 amino acids. CDR1 is ENHRY and CDR2 is SYGVKD in the germline V gene. The CDR3 region is CAIRADRAHEKLFF. The CDR3 DNA is TGTGCCATCAGGGCCGACAGGGCGCATGAAAAACTGTTTTTT.

This clone was seen just once. The chain joins TRBV10-1 to TRBJ1-1, with D maybe TRBD1 (5 bases). V lost 0 bases, J lost 4 bases, and 12 bases lay in between. CDR3 length: 15 amino acids. Germline values: CDR1 WNHNN, CDR2 SYGVQD (reference sequence). In DNA form, the CDR3 reads TGCGCCAGCAGTGAGTCGCGCTTGGGGGGCACTGAAGCTTTCTTT. Amino acid sequence: CASSESRLGGTEAFF.

The CDR3 loop reads CVTQGVTEAFF. The CDR3 nucleotides are TGTGTCACACAAGGGGTCACTGAAGCTTTCTTT. V and J are TRBV19 and TRBJ1-1, with a possible D match to TRBD1 (5 bases). Per the germline V gene, CDR1 is LNHDA and CDR2 is SQIVND (reference sequence). The CDR3 runs 11 residues.

The chain joins TRBV7-9 to TRBJ2-2; 7 bases align to TRBD2. The germline CDR1 and CDR2 sequences are SEHNR and FQNEAQ (reference sequence). This CDR3 is built from 15 residues. With 7 bases clipped from V and 6 bases from J, the junction kept 11 bases outside the gene matches. Here the CDR3 DNA reads TGTGCCAGCAACAAGCTAGCGGCTACCTCCGGGGAGCTGTTTTTT. Translating it yields CASNKLAATSGELFF.

V usage is TRBV19 and J usage is TRBJ2-3, with TRBD2 as a possible D gene (7 bases). Trimming took 5 bases from V and 3 from J, leaving 12 bases between them. Germline loops: CDR1 LNHDA, CDR2 SQIVND (reference sequence). The CDR3 has 14 residues. As DNA, the CDR3 is TGTGCCAGTAGTTCTGAGGGGGGGACAGATACGCAGTATTTT. This encodes CASSSEGGTDTQYF.

The chain carries TRBV7-2 and TRBJ2-7; possibly TRBD1 for D (6 bases). This CDR3 spans 13 amino acids. From germline, CDR1 is SGHTA and CDR2 FQGNSA. Trimming shortened V by 1 base and J by 5 bases, and 9 bases separated the two germline ends. The CDR3 region has the DNA TGTGCCAGCAGCTTAGACAGGGTGGACGAGCAGTACTTC. Its translation: CASSLDRVDEQYF.

The chain joins TRBV30 to TRBJ2-7, with D maybe TRBD1 (5 bases). Germline values: CDR1 GTSNPN, CDR2 SVGIG (reference sequence). The germline V and J ends were trimmed by 3 bases and 0 bases, with 9 bases remaining between them. The CDR3 is 13 residues long. The DNA of the CDR3 is TGTGCCTGGAGCCCCAGGGCCTCCTACGAGCAGTACTTC. This translates into CAWSPRASYEQYF. Combining the CDR3 with reference TRBV30 and TRBJ2-7 gives the whole variable domain SQTIHQWPATLVQPVGSPLSLECTVEGTSNPNLYWYRQAAGRGLQLLFYSVGIGQISSEVPQNLSASRPQDRQFILSSKKLLLSDSGFYLCAWSPRASYEQYFGPGTRLTVT.

V gene TRBV7-9 combines with J gene TRBJ1-2; D unclear. The germline CDR1 and CDR2 sequences are SEHNR and FQNEAQ (reference sequence). Trimming cost V 1 base and J 7 bases, with 16 bases left between them. The CDR3 is made up of 15 amino acids. This CDR3 reads CASSLGWSWFGGYTF. Here the CDR3 DNA reads TGTGCCAGCAGCTTAGGATGGTCTTGGTTCGGTGGCTACACCTTC.

This clone showed up just a few times. V is TRBV6-2 or TRBV6-3 and J is TRBJ2-2; 10 bases agree with TRBD2. This CDR3 has 17 residues. Germline values: CDR1 MNHEY, CDR2 SVGEGT. The V segment lost 6 bases and the J segment 6 bases; nucleotides outside the gene matches: 13. The CDR3: CASRPFSGGPVAGELFF. The CDR3 bases are TGTGCCAGCAGGCCTTTTAGCGGGGGGCCGGTCGCCGGGGAGCTGTTTTTT.

This clone was recorded only once. This chain uses TRBV15 with TRBJ1-5; 11 positions agree with TRBD1. The CDR3 is 17 residues long. CDR1 LNHNV and CDR2 YYDKDF come from the germline V gene (reference sequence). The J segment lost 4 bases and the V segment lost 3 bases, leaving 8 bases of the junction unmatched. The CDR3 DNA follows: TGTGCCACCAGCAGCGGTAGGGACAGGGGGGGAAATCAGCCCCAGCATTTT. Its translation is CATSSGRDRGGNQPQHF.

The J gene is TRBJ2-2, the V gene TRBV27; D is uncertain. V lost 3 bases and J 0 bases, leaving 14 bases between the germline ends. CDR1 is MNHEY and CDR2 is SMNVEV in the germline V gene (reference sequence). The CDR3 length is 17 residues. The CDR3 region is CASSFSMRFSNTGELFF. The CDR3 nucleotides are TGTGCCAGCAGTTTCTCTATGCGGTTTTCGAACACCGGGGAGCTGTTTTTT.

This clone came up a few times. This CDR3 is also generated by other DNA sequences in the sample. The chain joins TRBV5-1 to TRBJ1-1; D is ambiguous. Trimming left V 0 bases short and J 1 base short, with 4 bases between. In germline, CDR1 is SGHRS, CDR2 YFSETQ. The CDR3 has 13 residues. The CDR3 spells CASSLGANTEAFF. CDR3 DNA: TGCGCCAGCAGCTTGGGCGCGAACACTGAAGCTTTCTTT.

The chain uses TRBV5-1 and TRBJ1-3; no definite D call. The CDR3 covers 15 residues. CDR1 is SGHRS and CDR2 is YFSETQ in the germline V gene. V lost 2 bases and J lost 0, with 9 bases in between. As DNA, the CDR3 is TGCGCCAGCAGCTTAGGAACAGACTCTGGAAACACCATATATTTT. This encodes CASSLGTDSGNTIYF.

This chain connects TRBV5-4 to TRBJ1-2; 8 bases map to TRBD1. CDR3 length: 15 amino acids. J was trimmed by 2 bases and V by 3 bases; bases with no gene match: 6. Germline CDR1 is SGHNT and CDR2 is YYREEE (reference sequence). The CDR3 is CASSSKGQANYGYTF. Written as DNA, the CDR3 is TGTGCCAGCAGCTCCAAGGGACAGGCGAACTATGGCTACACCTTC.

The gene calls are TRBV28 and TRBJ1-3; the D gene is possibly TRBD1 (5 bases). The CDR3 length is 16 residues. Per germline, CDR1 MDHEN and CDR2 SYDVKM. Trimming pared 2 bases from V and 1 base from J, leaving 12 bases between. This chain's CDR3 is CASSLPLQGSGNTIYF. The CDR3 DNA reads TGTGCCAGCAGTTTACCTCTCCAGGGTTCTGGAAACACCATATATTTT.

This chain connects TRBV7-2 to TRBJ2-1, with a tentative D call TRBD2 (7 bases). This CDR3 comprises 16 residues. Between the trimmed V and J ends, which lost 4 bases and 7 bases, there was a span of 20 bases. Looked up from germline, CDR1 is SGHTA and CDR2 is FQGNSA. CDR3 region: CASSSRGRREINEQFF. The CDR3 bases are TGTGCCAGCAGCTCGCGGGGGCGGCGGGAGATTAATGAGCAGTTCTTC.

Written as DNA, the CDR3 is TGTGCCAGCAGCCTACGGCTAGCGGGAGAGGGGTTCTCCTACGAGCAGTACTTC. Protein sequence: CASSLRLAGEGFSYEQYF. This chain joins TRBV7-8 and TRBJ2-7, with TRBD2 identical over 10 bases. The CDR3 consists of 18 residues. With 5 bases clipped from V and 0 bases from J, the junction kept 13 bases outside the gene matches. Germline CDR1 SGHVS, CDR2 FQNEAQ.

J is TRBJ1-4 and V is TRBV7-8; D is possibly TRBD1 (5 bases). From germline, CDR1 is SGHVS and CDR2 FQNEAQ. V shed 1 base and J shed 8 bases, with 11 bases lying between them. The CDR3 length is 14 residues. The DNA of the CDR3 is TGTGCCAGCAGCTTAGGAAGACAGAGCGAAAAACTGTTTTTT. This sequence encodes CASSLGRQSEKLFF.

This rearrangement joins TRBV7-2 to TRBJ2-2, with 7 bases that match TRBD1. J gave up 4 bases and V 5 bases, and 13 bases lay outside the gene matches. Germline V gene sequence: CDR1 SGHTA, CDR2 FQGNSA. The CDR3 is made up of 17 amino acids. The CDR3 here is CASSPLLGQIFTGELFF. DNA of the CDR3: TGTGCCAGCAGCCCCCTCTTGGGACAGATATTCACCGGGGAGCTGTTTTTT. The whole variable domain, remainder taken from reference TRBV7-2 and TRBJ2-2, is GAGVSQSPSNKVTEKGKDVELRCDPISGHTALYWYRQSLGQGLEFLIYFQGNSAPDKSGLPSDRFSAERTGGSVSTLTIQRTQQEDSAVYLCASSPLLGQIFTGELFFGEGSRLTVL.

This chain joins TRBV5-1 and TRBJ2-1; TRBD1 is a possible D gene (6 bases). The V end was cut by 4 bases, the J end by 5 bases, with 10 bases between. Germline V gene lookup returns CDR1 SGHRS and CDR2 YFSETQ. This CDR3 spans 13 amino acids. Here the CDR3 reads CASSRTENNEQFF. DNA of the CDR3: TGCGCCAGCAGCCGGACAGAGAACAATGAGCAGTTCTTC.